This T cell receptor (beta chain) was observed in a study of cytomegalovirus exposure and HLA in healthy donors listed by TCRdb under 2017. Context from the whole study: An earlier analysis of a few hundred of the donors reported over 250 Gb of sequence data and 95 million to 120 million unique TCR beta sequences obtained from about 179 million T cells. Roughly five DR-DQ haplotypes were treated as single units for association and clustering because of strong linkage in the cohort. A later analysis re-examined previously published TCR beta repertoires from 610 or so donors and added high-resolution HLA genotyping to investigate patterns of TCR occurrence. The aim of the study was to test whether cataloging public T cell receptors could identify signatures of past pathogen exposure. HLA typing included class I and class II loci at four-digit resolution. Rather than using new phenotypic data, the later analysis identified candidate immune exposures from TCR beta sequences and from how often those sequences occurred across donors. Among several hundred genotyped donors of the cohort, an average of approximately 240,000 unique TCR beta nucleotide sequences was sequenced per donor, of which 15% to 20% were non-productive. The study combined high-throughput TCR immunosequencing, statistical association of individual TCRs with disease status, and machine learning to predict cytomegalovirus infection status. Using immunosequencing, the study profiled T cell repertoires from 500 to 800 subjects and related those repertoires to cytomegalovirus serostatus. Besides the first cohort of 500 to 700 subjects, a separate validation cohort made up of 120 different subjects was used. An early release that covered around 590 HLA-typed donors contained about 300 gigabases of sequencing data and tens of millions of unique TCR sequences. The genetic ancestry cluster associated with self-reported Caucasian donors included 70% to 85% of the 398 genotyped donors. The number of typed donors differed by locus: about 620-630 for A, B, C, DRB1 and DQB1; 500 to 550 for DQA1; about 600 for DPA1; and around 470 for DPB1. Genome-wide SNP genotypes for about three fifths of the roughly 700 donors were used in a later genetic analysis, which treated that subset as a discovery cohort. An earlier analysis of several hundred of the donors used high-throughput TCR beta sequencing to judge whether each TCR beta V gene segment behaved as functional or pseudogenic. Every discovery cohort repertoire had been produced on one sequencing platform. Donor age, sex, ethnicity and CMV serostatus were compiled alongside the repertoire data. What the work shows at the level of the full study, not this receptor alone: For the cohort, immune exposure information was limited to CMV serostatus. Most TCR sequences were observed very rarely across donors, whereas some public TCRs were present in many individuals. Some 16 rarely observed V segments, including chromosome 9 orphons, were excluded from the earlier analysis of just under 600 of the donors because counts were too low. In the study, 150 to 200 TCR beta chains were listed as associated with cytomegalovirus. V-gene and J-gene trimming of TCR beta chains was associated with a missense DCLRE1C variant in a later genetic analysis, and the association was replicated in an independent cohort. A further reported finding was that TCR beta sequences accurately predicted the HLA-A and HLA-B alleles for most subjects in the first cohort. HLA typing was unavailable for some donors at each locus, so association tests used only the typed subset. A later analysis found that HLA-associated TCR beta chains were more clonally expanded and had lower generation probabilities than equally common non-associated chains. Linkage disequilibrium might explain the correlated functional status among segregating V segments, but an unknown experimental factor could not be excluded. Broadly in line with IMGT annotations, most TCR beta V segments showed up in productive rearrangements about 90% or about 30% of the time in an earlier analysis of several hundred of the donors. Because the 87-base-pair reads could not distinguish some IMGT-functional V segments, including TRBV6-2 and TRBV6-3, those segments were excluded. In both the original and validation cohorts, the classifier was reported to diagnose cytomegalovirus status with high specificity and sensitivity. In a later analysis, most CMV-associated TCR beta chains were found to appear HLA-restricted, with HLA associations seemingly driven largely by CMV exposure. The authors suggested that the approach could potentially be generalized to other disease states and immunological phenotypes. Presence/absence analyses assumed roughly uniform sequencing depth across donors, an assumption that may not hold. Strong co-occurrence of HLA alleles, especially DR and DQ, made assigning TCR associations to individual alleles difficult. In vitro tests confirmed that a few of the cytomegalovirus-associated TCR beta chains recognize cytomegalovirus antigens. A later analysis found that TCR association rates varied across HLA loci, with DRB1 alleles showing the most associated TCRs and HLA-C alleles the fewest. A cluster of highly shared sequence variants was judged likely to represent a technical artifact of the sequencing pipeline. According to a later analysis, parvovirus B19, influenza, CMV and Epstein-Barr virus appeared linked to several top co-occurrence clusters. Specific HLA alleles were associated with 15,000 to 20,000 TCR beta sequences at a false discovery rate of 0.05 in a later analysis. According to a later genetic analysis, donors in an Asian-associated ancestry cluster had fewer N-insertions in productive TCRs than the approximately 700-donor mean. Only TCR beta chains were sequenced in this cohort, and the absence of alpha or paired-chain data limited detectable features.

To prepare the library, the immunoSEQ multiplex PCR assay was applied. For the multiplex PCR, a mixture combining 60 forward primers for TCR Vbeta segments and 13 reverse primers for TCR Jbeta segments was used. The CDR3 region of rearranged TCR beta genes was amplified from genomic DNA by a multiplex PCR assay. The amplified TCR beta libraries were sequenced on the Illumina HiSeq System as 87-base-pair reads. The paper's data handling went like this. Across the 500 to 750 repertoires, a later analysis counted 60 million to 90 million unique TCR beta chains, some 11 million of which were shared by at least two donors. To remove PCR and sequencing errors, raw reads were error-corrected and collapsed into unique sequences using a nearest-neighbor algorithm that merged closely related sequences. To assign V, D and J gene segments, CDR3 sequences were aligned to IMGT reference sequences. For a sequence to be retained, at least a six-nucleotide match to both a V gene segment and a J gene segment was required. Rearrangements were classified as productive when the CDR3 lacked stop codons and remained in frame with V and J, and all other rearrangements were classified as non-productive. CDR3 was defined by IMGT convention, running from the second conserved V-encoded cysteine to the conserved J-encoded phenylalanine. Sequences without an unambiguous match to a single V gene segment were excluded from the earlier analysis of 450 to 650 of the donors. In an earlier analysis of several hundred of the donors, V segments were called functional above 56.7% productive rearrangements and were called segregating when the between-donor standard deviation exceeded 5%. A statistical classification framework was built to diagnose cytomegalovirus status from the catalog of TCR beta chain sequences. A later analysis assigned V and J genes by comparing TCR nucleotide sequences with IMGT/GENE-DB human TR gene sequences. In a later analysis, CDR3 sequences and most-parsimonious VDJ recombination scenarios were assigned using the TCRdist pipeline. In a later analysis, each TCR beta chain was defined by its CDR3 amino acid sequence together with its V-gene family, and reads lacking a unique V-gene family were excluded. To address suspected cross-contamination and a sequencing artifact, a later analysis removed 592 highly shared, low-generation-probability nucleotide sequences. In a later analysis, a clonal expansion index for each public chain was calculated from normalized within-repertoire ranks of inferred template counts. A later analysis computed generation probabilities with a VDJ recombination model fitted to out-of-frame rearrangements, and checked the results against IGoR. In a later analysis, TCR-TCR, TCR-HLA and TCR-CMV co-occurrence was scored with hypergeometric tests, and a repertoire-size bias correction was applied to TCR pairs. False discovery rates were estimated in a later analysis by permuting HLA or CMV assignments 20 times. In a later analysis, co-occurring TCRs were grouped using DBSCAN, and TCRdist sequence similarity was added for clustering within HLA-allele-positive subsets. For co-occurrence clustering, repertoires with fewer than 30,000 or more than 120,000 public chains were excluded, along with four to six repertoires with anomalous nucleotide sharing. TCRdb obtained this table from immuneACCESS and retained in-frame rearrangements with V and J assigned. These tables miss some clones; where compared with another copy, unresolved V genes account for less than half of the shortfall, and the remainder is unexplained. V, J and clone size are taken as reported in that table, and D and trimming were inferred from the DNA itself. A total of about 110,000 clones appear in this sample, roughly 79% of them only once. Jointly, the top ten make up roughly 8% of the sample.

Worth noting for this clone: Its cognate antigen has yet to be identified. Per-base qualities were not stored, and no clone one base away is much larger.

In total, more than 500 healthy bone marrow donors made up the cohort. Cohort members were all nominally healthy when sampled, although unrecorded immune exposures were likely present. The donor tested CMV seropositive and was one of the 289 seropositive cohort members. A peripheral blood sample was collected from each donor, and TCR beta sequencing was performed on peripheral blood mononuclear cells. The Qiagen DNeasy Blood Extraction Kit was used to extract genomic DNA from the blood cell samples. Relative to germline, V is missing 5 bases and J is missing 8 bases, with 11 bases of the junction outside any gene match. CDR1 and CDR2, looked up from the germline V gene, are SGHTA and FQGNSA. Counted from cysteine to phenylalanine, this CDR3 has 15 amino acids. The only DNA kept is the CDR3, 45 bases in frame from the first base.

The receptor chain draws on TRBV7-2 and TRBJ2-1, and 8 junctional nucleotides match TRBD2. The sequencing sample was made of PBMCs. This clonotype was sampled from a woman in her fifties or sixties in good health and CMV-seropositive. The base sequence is TGTGCCAGCAGCCCGGGGGGCGGGAGGCGGGATGAGCAGTTCTTC. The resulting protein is CASSPGGGRRDEQFF.